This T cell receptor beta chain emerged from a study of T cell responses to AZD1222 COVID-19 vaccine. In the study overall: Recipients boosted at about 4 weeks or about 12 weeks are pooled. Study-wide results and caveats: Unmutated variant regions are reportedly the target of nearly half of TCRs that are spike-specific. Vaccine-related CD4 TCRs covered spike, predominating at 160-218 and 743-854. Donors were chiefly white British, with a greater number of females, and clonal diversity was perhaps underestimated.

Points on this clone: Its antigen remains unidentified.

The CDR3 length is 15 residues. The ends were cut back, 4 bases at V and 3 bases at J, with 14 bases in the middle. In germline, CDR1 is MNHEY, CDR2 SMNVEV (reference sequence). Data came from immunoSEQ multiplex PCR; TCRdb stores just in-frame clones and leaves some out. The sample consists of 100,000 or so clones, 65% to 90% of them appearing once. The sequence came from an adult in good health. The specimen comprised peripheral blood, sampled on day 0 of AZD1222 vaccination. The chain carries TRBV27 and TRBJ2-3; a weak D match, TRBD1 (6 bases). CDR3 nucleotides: TGTGCCAGCAGTTCCCAGGGGCTAGCAACAGATACGCAGTATTTT. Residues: CASSSQGLATDTQYF.